Each of the 20 T cell receptor beta chains below was sequenced from the same sample in a study of cytomegalovirus exposure and HLA in healthy donors. The PCR used 60 Vbeta and 13 Jbeta primers. The repertoire was sequenced with immunoSEQ multiplex PCR; TCRdb's copy has only in-frame clones and lacks some. There are around 140,000 clones in the sample; roughly four fifths occur only once, and about 1.5% lies in the top ten. Sequencing was performed on PBMCs. The receptors shown here come from a man aged 25 to 40 in good health and CMV-seropositive.

The chain uses TRBV19 and TRBJ2-7; D perhaps matches TRBD2 (6 bases). Trimming stripped 3 bases from V and 0 bases from J, with 15 bases between. The length of the CDR3 is 16 residues. Germline CDR1 is LNHDA and CDR2 is SQIVND (reference sequence). CDR3 sequence: CASSISGERSSYEQYF. For the CDR3, the DNA is TGTGCCAGTAGTATTTCGGGGGAACGAAGCTCCTACGAGCAGTACTTC.

This clone showed up just a few times. The genes are TRBV5-1 and TRBJ1-1; D might be TRBD1 (5 bases). Trimming took off 2 bases at V and 1 base at J, with 9 bases between the two ends. The CDR3 is 14 amino acids. The germline V gene has CDR1 SGHRS and CDR2 YFSETQ. CDR3: CASSFRGTNTEAFF. The CDR3 bases are TGCGCCAGCAGCTTTAGGGGTACGAACACTGAAGCTTTCTTT.

V usage is TRBV18 and J usage is TRBJ1-1; 10 bases match TRBD1. Germline V lookup: CDR1 KGHSH, CDR2 LQKENI. V shed 5 bases, J shed 0 bases, and the junction held 3 bases outside the gene matches. The CDR3 is 15 residues long. The CDR3 reads CASSSGTGVNTEAFF. In nucleotides, the CDR3 is TGTGCCAGCTCATCCGGGACAGGGGTGAACACTGAAGCTTTCTTT. The full variable domain, completed using reference TRBV18 and TRBJ1-1, is NAGVMQNPRHLVRRRGQEARLRCSPMKGHSHVYWYRQLPEEGLKFMVYLQKENIIDESGMPKERFSAEFPKEGPSILRIQQVVRGDSAAYFCASSSGTGVNTEAFFGQGTRLTVV.

The V and J genes are TRBV11-1 and TRBJ2-1; TRBD2 matches at 13 bases. Germline CDR1 and CDR2: SGHAT and FQDESV (reference sequence). Germline trimming cut 3 bases from V and 0 bases from J; bases unmatched to any gene: 8. CDR3 length: 19 amino acids. CDR3 loop: CASSFTSGRAVGSYNEQFF. The DNA of the CDR3 is TGTGCCAGCAGCTTCACTAGCGGGAGGGCCGTGGGCTCCTACAATGAGCAGTTCTTC.

This rearrangement joins TRBV5-4 to TRBJ2-7; TRBD2 aligns across 8 bases. The CDR3 has 14 amino acids. After removal of 4 bases from V and 2 bases from J, the junction contained 5 bases not matched to a gene. Germline CDR1 and CDR2: SGHNT and YYREEE (reference sequence). The CDR3: CASSDQRGPYEQYF. CDR3 sequence (DNA): TGTGCCAGCAGCGACCAGCGGGGGCCCTACGAGCAGTACTTC.

The CDR3 DNA is TGTGCCAGCAGGACAGATAATGAAAAACTGTTTTTT. It is translated as CASRTDNEKLFF. This chain uses TRBV2 with TRBJ1-4, with D perhaps matching TRBD1 (5 bases). This CDR3 spans 12 amino acids. CDR1 is SNHLY and CDR2 is FYNNEI in the germline V gene. The germline V and J ends were trimmed by 6 bases and 4 bases, with 6 bases remaining between them.

The V gene is TRBV9, the J gene TRBJ2-7; TRBD2 matches 8 bases. CDR1 is SGDLS, CDR2 YYNGEE, per germline. V lost 0 bases to trimming and J lost 1 base; unmatched junction nucleotides: 3. The CDR3 consists of 15 residues. DNA of the CDR3: TGTGCCAGCAGCGTAGGTAGCGGGAATTCCTACGAGCAGTACTTC. Translated: CASSVGSGNSYEQYF.

The chain has TRBV6-5 and TRBJ2-5; 11 nucleotides align to TRBD1. CDR3 length equals 15 residues. CDR1 is MNHEY, CDR2 SVGAGI, per germline. The J segment lost 4 bases and the V segment lost 4 bases, leaving 5 bases of the junction unmatched. CDR3 residues: CASSFPGQGVETQYF. The CDR3 DNA reads as TGTGCCAGCAGTTTCCCGGGACAGGGGGTAGAGACCCAGTACTTC.

The chain recombines TRBV5-1 with TRBJ2-3; 8 bases match TRBD1. V shed 5 bases and J 1 base; nucleotides not matched to a gene: 6. CDR1 is SGHRS and CDR2 is YFSETQ in the germline V gene. The CDR3 totals 15 residues. CDR3: CASRMTGEGTDTQYF. The CDR3, as DNA: TGCGCCAGCAGGATGACAGGGGAGGGCACAGATACGCAGTATTTT.

J is TRBJ2-2 and V is TRBV2; D is ambiguous. Trimming cost V 1 base and J 5 bases, with 5 bases left between them. Germline V lookup: CDR1 SNHLY, CDR2 FYNNEI. CDR3 size: 13 residues. The CDR3 here is CASSEDLTGELFF. The CDR3 DNA sequence: TGTGCCAGCAGTGAAGATCTTACCGGGGAGCTGTTTTTT.

The chain carries TRBV28 and TRBJ1-5, with 7 bases lining up with TRBD1. Germline loops: CDR1 MDHEN, CDR2 SYDVKM. This CDR3 spans 15 amino acids. The trim removed 8 bases at V and 2 bases at J, leaving 9 bases unmatched. The CDR3, as DNA: TGTGCCAGCCGCCGAACAGGGGTGGGCAATCAGCCCCAGCATTTT. This gives the protein CASRRTGVGNQPQHF.

This chain links TRBV11-3 with TRBJ2-1; 13 nucleotides agree with TRBD2. Unmatched junction bases numbered 14, after V lost 5 bases and J lost 7 bases. Germline V lookup: CDR1 SGHNT, CDR2 YENEEA. The CDR3 consists of 18 residues. This CDR3 reads CASSPGTSGVAGWNEQFF. Written as DNA, the CDR3 is TGTGCCAGCAGCCCGGGGACTAGCGGGGTAGCCGGGTGGAATGAGCAGTTCTTC.

Only a few counts were recorded for this clone. J is TRBJ1-1 and V is TRBV6-4; TRBD1 matches 10 bases. Germline CDR1 MRHNA, CDR2 SNTAGT. Unmatched junction bases numbered 1, after V lost 4 bases and J lost 8 bases. The CDR3 is made up of 12 amino acids. The CDR3, as DNA: TGTGCCAGCAGTGGGACAGGGGGAGAAGCTTTCTTT. It translates to CASSGTGGEAFF.

The V and J genes are TRBV6-5 and TRBJ2-5; TRBD1 agrees at 7 bases. CDR3 size: 15 residues. With 0 bases clipped from V and 2 bases from J, the junction kept 3 bases outside the gene matches. Germline lookup yields CDR1 MNHEY and CDR2 SVGAGI. CDR3 residues: CASSYSGQPQETQYF. In DNA form, the CDR3 reads TGTGCCAGCAGTTACTCGGGACAGCCACAAGAGACCCAGTACTTC.

The CDR3 bases are TGTGCCAGCAGCTTATCGGGACTAGCTATACACGAGCAGTACTTC. It yields the protein CASSLSGLAIHEQYF. The chain links TRBV11-2 to TRBJ2-7; 9 bases line up with TRBD2. The CDR3 has 15 amino acids. In germline, CDR1 is SGHAT, CDR2 FQNNGV. Germline trimming cut 2 bases from V and 5 bases from J; bases unmatched to any gene: 7.

The chain carries TRBV7-2 and TRBJ1-1; perhaps TRBD1 as D (5 bases). V lost 4 bases, J lost 4 bases, and 13 bases lay in between. The germline CDR1 and CDR2 sequences are SGHTA and FQGNSA. The CDR3 contains 14 residues. CDR3 sequence: CASSSPRGGTEAFF. The CDR3 coding sequence is TGTGCCAGCAGCTCCCCCCGGGGGGGCACTGAAGCTTTCTTT.

This clone was found a few times. The rearrangement links TRBV7-9 to TRBJ2-5, with a possible D match to TRBD1 (5 bases). The length of the CDR3 is 13 residues. V gave up 1 base and J gave up 5 bases, with 8 bases separating them. Germline CDR1 SEHNR, CDR2 FQNEAQ (reference sequence). CDR3 in amino acids: CASSLDPGETQYF. In DNA form, the CDR3 reads TGTGCCAGCAGCTTAGACCCAGGGGAGACCCAGTACTTC.

V gene TRBV28 combines with J gene TRBJ2-7, with D maybe TRBD2 (6 bases). Germline CDR1 reads MDHEN; CDR2 reads SYDVKM. Trimming removed 4 bases at V and 2 bases at J, with 15 bases between. This CDR3 is built from 15 residues. The chain's CDR3 is CASSSPPGGTYEQYF. The CDR3 coding sequence is TGTGCCAGCAGTTCCCCCCCCGGAGGGACCTACGAGCAGTACTTC. Full variable domain (remainder filled in from reference TRBV28 and TRBJ2-7): DVKVTQSSRYLVKRTGEKVFLECVQDMDHENMFWYRQDPGLGLRLIYFSYDVKMKEKGDIPEGYSVSREKKERFSLILESASTNQTSMYLCASSSPPGGTYEQYFGPGTRLTVT.

The chain employs TRBV7-2 and TRBJ2-3; TRBD1 is a possible D gene (6 bases). Germline lookup yields CDR1 SGHTA and CDR2 FQGNSA. Deletions cut 0 bases from V and 3 bases from J, with 13 bases between. The CDR3 consists of 16 residues. As DNA, the CDR3 is TGTGCCAGCAGCTTAGCCGGGTCTCAGGGGACAGATACGCAGTATTTT. Protein product: CASSLAGSQGTDTQYF.

This chain uses TRBV28 with TRBJ2-3, with 14 bases that match TRBD2. The CDR3 is made up of 15 amino acids. Trimming took 6 bases from V and 14 from J; bases not matched to a gene: 13. The germline V gene encodes CDR1 MDHEN and CDR2 SYDVKM. The CDR3 region is CASRLTGTSGGPAYF. CDR3 DNA sequence: TGTGCCAGCAGACTCACCGGGACTAGCGGGGGCCCTGCGTATTTT. The whole variable domain, filled in from reference TRBV28 and TRBJ2-3, reads DVKVTQSSRYLVKRTGEKVFLECVQDMDHENMFWYRQDPGLGLRLIYFSYDVKMKEKGDIPEGYSVSREKKERFSLILESASTNQTSMYLCASRLTGTSGGPAYFGPGTRLTVL.